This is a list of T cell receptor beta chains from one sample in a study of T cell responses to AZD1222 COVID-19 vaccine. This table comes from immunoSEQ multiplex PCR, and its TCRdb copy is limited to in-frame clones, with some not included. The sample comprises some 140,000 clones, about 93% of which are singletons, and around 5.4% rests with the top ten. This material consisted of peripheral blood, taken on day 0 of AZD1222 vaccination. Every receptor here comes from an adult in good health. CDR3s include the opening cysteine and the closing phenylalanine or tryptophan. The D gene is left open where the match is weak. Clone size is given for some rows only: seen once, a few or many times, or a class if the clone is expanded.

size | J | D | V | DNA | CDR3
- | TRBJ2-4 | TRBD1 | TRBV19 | TGTGCCAGTAGTACTCGACAGGGTCTTGCCAAAAACATTCAGTACTTC | CASSTRQGLAKNIQYF
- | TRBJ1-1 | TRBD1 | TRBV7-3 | TGTGCCAGCAGTCTCTCCGGGACAGGCGGCATGAACACTGAAGCTTTCTTT | CASSLSGTGGMNTEAFF
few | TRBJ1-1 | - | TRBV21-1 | TGTGCCACCTCGGGACAGGGGAACACTGAAGCTTTCTTT | CATSGQGNTEAFF
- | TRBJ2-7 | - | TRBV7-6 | TGTGCCAGCAGCTTAGTTCAGTTGGCGGGGATATTGAACGAGCAGTACTTC | CASSLVQLAGILNEQYF
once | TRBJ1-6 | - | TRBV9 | TGTGCCAGCAGCCCGAGGCCTAATAATTCACCCCTCCACTTT | CASSPRPNNSPLHF
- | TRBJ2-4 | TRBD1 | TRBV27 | TGTGCCAGCCACGACAGGGGGCAGAACATTCAGTACTTC | CASHDRGQNIQYF
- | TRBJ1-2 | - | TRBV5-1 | TGCGCCAGCAGCTTGTTTCAGGGATATGGCTACACCTTC | CASSLFQGYGYTF
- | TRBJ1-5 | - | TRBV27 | TGTGCCAGCAGTTTAGGAGGGGATCAGCCCCAGCATTTT | CASSLGGDQPQHF
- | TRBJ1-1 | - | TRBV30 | TGTGCCTGGACGGGCAGATCGTGGGGGCTAGACACTGAAGCTTTCTTT | CAWTGRSWGLDTEAFF
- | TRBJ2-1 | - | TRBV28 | TGTGCCAGCAGTACCCGGACGGGTGGGGTCTACAATGAGCAGTTCTTC | CASSTRTGGVYNEQFF
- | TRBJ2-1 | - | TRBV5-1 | TGCGCCAGCAGCTTGGTGGCAGGGATAGACAATGAGCAGTTCTTC | CASSLVAGIDNEQFF
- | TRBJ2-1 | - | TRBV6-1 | TGTGCCAGCAGTGAATCGATTGGCTCCTACAATGAGCAGTTCTTC | CASSESIGSYNEQFF
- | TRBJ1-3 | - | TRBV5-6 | TGTGCCAGCAGCTTGCGCAGGCGGTCTGGAAACACCATATATTTT | CASSLRRRSGNTIYF
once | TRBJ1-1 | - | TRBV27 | TGTGCCAGCAGAAGGCCGGACAGGAACACTGAAGCTTTCTTT | CASRRPDRNTEAFF
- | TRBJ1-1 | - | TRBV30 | TGTGCCTGGAGTAATGAGGGGCGGGCGGCTTTCTTT | CAWSNEGRAAFF
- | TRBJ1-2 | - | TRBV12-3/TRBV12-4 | TGTGCCAGCAGTCGGGTCGGTCACTATGGCTACACCTTC | CASSRVGHYGYTF
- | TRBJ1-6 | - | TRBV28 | TGTGCCAGCAGTTTCGTAGGGGCTAGTTCACCCCTCCACTTT | CASSFVGASSPLHF
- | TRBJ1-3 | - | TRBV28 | TGTGCCAGCAGAAGTGGAAACACCATATATTTT | CASRSGNTIYF
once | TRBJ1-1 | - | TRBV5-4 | TGTGCCAGCAGCTTGGACAGGGTCACTGAAGCTTTCTTT | CASSLDRVTEAFF
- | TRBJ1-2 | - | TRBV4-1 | TGCGCCAGCAGCCCGGCCGTCGGGGGTGGCTACACCTTC | CASSPAVGGGYTF
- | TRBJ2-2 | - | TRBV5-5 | TGTGCCAGCAGGTCAGGTTACCAATACCTAGGCACCGGGGAGCTGTTTTTT | CASRSGYQYLGTGELFF
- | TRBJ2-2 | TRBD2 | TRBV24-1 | TGTGCCACCAGTGAATCTACCGGACTAGCGGGAGCCGGGGAGCTGTTTTTT | CATSESTGLAGAGELFF
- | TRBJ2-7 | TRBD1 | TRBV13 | TGTGCCAGCAGCTACCGACAGGGCCAACTCTCCCTTTCCTACGAGCAGTACTTC | CASSYRQGQLSLSYEQYF
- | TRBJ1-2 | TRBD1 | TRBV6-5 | TGTGCCAGCACCCGAACAGGGGGAAGTTATGGCTACACCTTC | CASTRTGGSYGYTF
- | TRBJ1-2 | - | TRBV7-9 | TGTGCCAGCAGCCTAGCTAGGGGATTTTATGGCTACACCTTC | CASSLARGFYGYTF
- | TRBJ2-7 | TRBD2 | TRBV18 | TGTGCCAGCTCACCCCTAAGCGGGACGGCTGGCTTTACCTACGAGCAGTACTTC | CASSPLSGTAGFTYEQYF
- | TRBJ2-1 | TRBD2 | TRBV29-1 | TGCAGCGTACATACGGGACTAGCGGGATTGGGTGAGCAGTTCTTC | CSVHTGLAGLGEQFF
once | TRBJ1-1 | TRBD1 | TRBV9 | TGTGCCAGCAGCCCGACAGGGAAGAGTGAAGCTTTCTTT | CASSPTGKSEAFF
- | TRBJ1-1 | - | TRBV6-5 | TGTGCCAGCAGTTACTCGGAGGTGAACACTGAAGCTTTCTTT | CASSYSEVNTEAFF
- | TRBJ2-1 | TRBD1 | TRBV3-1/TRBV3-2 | TGTGCCAGCAGCCAAGACTCGACAGGGGTGGGACGGCAGTTCTTC | CASSQDSTGVGRQFF
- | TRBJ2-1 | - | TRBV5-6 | TGTGCCAGCAGCCCAGACGGAACGGGTGAGCAGTTCTTC | CASSPDGTGEQFF
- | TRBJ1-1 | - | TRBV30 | TGTGCCTGGAGTATCTCGGGGACACAAAAAGTGGAAGCTTTCTTT | CAWSISGTQKVEAFF
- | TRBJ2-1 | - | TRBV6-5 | TGTGCCAGCAGTTACTCTCCCGGCGCAGGCTACAATGAGCAGTTCTTC | CASSYSPGAGYNEQFF
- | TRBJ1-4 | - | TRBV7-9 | TGTGCCAGCACCTCCGGGGGTACTCGAGAAAAACTGTTTTTT | CASTSGGTREKLFF
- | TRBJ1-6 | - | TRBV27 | TGTGCCAGCAGTTTGACGGACTCCTATAATTCACCCCTCCACTTT | CASSLTDSYNSPLHF
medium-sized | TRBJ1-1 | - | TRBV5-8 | TGTGCCAGCAGCTTGCGGGGCAATGTCGGTGAAGCTTTCTTT | CASSLRGNVGEAFF
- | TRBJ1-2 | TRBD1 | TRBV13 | TGTGCCAGCAGCAAACTACAGGGGGCTGGCTACACCTTC | CASSKLQGAGYTF
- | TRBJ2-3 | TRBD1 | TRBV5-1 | TGCGCCAGCACCAGGGGGTTCACAGATACGCAGTATTTT | CASTRGFTDTQYF
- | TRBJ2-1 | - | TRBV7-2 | TGTGCCAGCAGCTTATTGACGCGTTACGTCAATGAGCAGTTCTTC | CASSLLTRYVNEQFF
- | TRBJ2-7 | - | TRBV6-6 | TGTGCCAGCAGTTACAGAGCCGGCGAGCAGTACTTC | CASSYRAGEQYF
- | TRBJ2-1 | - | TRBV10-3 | TGTGCCATCAGAGGACTACCCTCTAATGAGCAGTTCTTC | CAIRGLPSNEQFF
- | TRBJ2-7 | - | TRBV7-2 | TGTGCCAGCAGCTTAGAAGAGACTAGAGGGGACGAGCAGTACTTC | CASSLEETRGDEQYF
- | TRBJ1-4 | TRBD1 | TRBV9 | TGTGCCAGCAGCGTGCTCGGGGTGCAGGGGGGTGAAAAACTGTTTTTT | CASSVLGVQGGEKLFF
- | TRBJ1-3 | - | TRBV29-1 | TGCAGCGTTGAGAAGTATGGAGTAGCTGGAAACACCATATATTTT | CSVEKYGVAGNTIYF
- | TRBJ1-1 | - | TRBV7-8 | TGTGCCAGCAGCCCGCGGAGAGCTGAAGCTTTCTTT | CASSPRRAEAFF
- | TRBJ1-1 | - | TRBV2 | TGTGCCAGCAGTGAGGCGTGGGGCAGTGGCACTGAAGCTTTCTTT | CASSEAWGSGTEAFF
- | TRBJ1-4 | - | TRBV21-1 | TGTGCCAGCAGCACATTCCGGGACAGGGGGAATGAAAAACTGTTTTTT | CASSTFRDRGNEKLFF
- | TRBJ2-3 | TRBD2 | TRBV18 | TGTGCCAGCTCACCCGACCTGGGACTAGCGGAATCTAGCACAGATACGCAGTATTTT | CASSPDLGLAESSTDTQYF
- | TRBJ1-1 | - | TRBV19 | TGTGCCAGTATGACAGCCTCGGCTGAAGCTTTCTTT | CASMTASAEAFF
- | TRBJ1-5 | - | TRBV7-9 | TGTGCCAGCGCCACAATGAGCGGGGATCAGCCCCAGCATTTT | CASATMSGDQPQHF
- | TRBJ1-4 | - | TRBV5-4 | TGTGCCAGCAGCTCCCGACCGGGACGTAATGAAAAACTGTTTTTT | CASSSRPGRNEKLFF
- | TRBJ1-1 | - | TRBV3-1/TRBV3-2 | TGTGCCAGCCAGGACGGGGGTCCAGGCCCGGGCACTGAAGCTTTCTTT | CASQDGGPGPGTEAFF
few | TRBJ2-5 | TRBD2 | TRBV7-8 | TGTGCCAGCAGCAAGAGCGGGGGGGCAGAGACCCAGTACTTC | CASSKSGGAETQYF
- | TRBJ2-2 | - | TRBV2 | TGTGCCACGGGACATCCGAACACCGGGGAGCTGTTTTTT | CATGHPNTGELFF
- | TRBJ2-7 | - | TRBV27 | TGTGCCAGCAAACTGGGCTACGAGCAGTACTTC | CASKLGYEQYF
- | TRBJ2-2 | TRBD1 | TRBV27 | TGTGCCAGCTGGACAGGGGGCAACGGGGAGCTGTTTTTT | CASWTGGNGELFF
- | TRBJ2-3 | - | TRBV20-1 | TGCAGTGCTAGTATTCCCTCAGATACGCAGTATTTT | CSASIPSDTQYF